The sequence of this TCR beta chain was determined in a study of blood T cell repertoires in COVID-19. Study overall: Samples came from the United States, Italy and Spain, spanning acute and convalescent COVID-19. Nucleic acid was either cDNA or gDNA, and it came from T cells, B-cell-depleted T cells, or PBMCs.

Germline V CDR1 and CDR2: SGHRS, YFSETQ. The CDR3 covers 16 residues. V lost 0 bases and J lost 6, with 15 bases in between. As handled by the study authors: Amplified reference gene primers provided the basis for estimating nucleated cell counts. Data came from immunoSEQ multiplex PCR; TCRdb stores just in-frame clones and leaves some out. Clone size and V and J calls were adopted from that table, with D and trimming inferred from the DNA. The repertoire has under 55,000 clones, roughly 78% of them found once; the top ten carry roughly 25%. This chain uses TRBV5-1 with TRBJ2-2, with a possible D match to TRBD2 (6 bases). The sequenced material came from peripheral blood. This receptor was taken from a man in his 70s with acute or convalescent COVID-19. The CDR3 is CASSLERLGVPGELFF. CDR3 sequence (DNA): TGCGCCAGCAGCTTGGAGAGACTAGGAGTTCCCGGGGAGCTGTTTTTT.